This T cell receptor (beta chain) was obtained from a study of T-cell memory formation after mild COVID-19. Study-wide results and limits: Contracting CD4+ clones were located mainly in CM and EM, and CD8+ clones in EMRA.

The junction had 7 bases not matched to a gene; V was cut back by 6 bases and J by 6 bases. CDR3 length: 13 residues. The germline V gene has CDR1 DFQATT and CDR2 SNEGSKA (reference sequence). This clonotype has just a few counts. Its target is unknown. Each CDR3 protein gets one entry after TCRdb re-called the 5' RACE reads with MiXCR. The profile shows fewer than 60,000 distinct CDR3 sequences, more than 10% of them singletons. The J gene is TRBJ2-7, the V gene TRBV20-1, with 11 bases fitting TRBD1. Sequencing used PBMCs or a T cell subset sorted from them (not recorded which). The TCR originated in a man between 18 and 35 years old who had mild COVID-19 (a few samples of this study predate the infection). Cell type and time point are not known. The CDR3 protein is CSAGTGGRAEQYF. The CDR3 DNA reads TGCAGTGCCGGGACAGGGGGAAGAGCCGAGCAGTACTTC.